A selection of T cell receptor beta chains follows, all from one sample in a study of response to subunit inactivated influenza vaccine. TCRdb re-called the RT-PCR reads with MiXCR, one entry per CDR3 protein. The table includes about 500,000 distinct CDR3 sequences, 16% detected once. This material consisted of CD4+ T cells sorted from PBMCs, taken less than 25 months after vaccination. These receptors were taken from a man in his fifties or sixties who received an inactivated influenza vaccine. The CDR3 runs from the conserved cysteine through the conserved F or W. Each record gives: J gene, V gene, clone size, D gene, CDR3 protein, CDR3 DNA. D genes are given only for firm matches. Only part of the rows carry a size: once, few, many, or a class if the clone is expanded.

j_gene: TRBJ2-7; v_gene: TRBV20-1; abundance: .; d_gene: .; CDR3aa: CSASSRTVDGLQYF; CDR3nt: TGCAGTGCAAGCTCCCGGACAGTTGATGGGCTGCAGTACTTT
j_gene: TRBJ2-1; v_gene: TRBV9; abundance: few; d_gene: .; CDR3aa: CASSARDSERAYNEQFF; CDR3nt: TGTGCCAGCAGCGCTCGAGATAGCGAGAGGGCCTACAATGAGCAGTTCTTC
j_gene: TRBJ2-3; v_gene: TRBV10-3; abundance: .; d_gene: .; CDR3aa: CAISESLASTDTQYF; CDR3nt: TGTGCCATCAGTGAATCTCTAGCTAGCACAGATACGCAGTATTTT
j_gene: TRBJ1-5; v_gene: TRBV11-2; abundance: .; d_gene: .; CDR3aa: CASSLDGAYSQPQHF; CDR3nt: TGTGCCAGCAGCTTAGATGGGGCCTACAGTCAGCCCCAGCATTTT
j_gene: TRBJ2-1; v_gene: TRBV5-1; abundance: few; d_gene: TRBD2; CDR3aa: CASSTYIAGDNEQFF; CDR3nt: TGCGCCAGCAGCACGTACATAGCGGGAGACAATGAGCAGTTCTTC
j_gene: TRBJ2-7; v_gene: TRBV2; abundance: .; d_gene: .; CDR3aa: CASSPTLSGALYEQYF; CDR3nt: TGTGCCAGCAGCCCGACCTTGTCAGGGGCCCTCTACGAGCAGTACTTC
j_gene: TRBJ1-1; v_gene: TRBV6-1; abundance: many; d_gene: .; CDR3aa: CASRISTNTEAFF; CDR3nt: TGTGCCAGCAGGATATCAACGAACACTGAAGCTTTCTTT
j_gene: TRBJ2-1; v_gene: TRBV28; abundance: many; d_gene: TRBD1; CDR3aa: CASQALDRDNEQFF; CDR3nt: TGTGCCAGCCAAGCGCTGGACAGGGACAATGAGCAGTTCTTC
j_gene: TRBJ1-1; v_gene: TRBV20-1; abundance: .; d_gene: TRBD1; CDR3aa: CSARSTGASTEAFF; CDR3nt: TGCAGTGCTAGGTCAACAGGGGCCAGCACTGAAGCTTTCTTT
j_gene: TRBJ2-3; v_gene: TRBV7-3; abundance: few; d_gene: TRBD2; CDR3aa: CASSILAGAGTDTQYF; CDR3nt: TGTGCCAGCAGCATACTAGCGGGAGCCGGCACAGATACGCAGTATTTT
j_gene: TRBJ2-2; v_gene: TRBV27; abundance: few; d_gene: .; CDR3aa: CASSPKGITTGELFF; CDR3nt: TGTGCCAGCAGTCCAAAGGGGATAACCACCGGGGAGCTGTTTTTT
j_gene: TRBJ1-4; v_gene: TRBV7-8; abundance: .; d_gene: .; CDR3aa: CASRAGRATNEKLFF; CDR3nt: TGTGCCAGCAGAGCGGGACGCGCAACTAATGAAAAACTGTTTTTT
j_gene: TRBJ1-3; v_gene: TRBV29-1; abundance: .; d_gene: .; CDR3aa: CSVSRVLGNTIYF; CDR3nt: TGCAGCGTGTCCCGGGTCCTCGGAAACACCATATATTTT
j_gene: TRBJ2-1; v_gene: TRBV9; abundance: .; d_gene: TRBD2; CDR3aa: CASSVSGTSRNEQFF; CDR3nt: TGTGCCAGCAGCGTCTCCGGGACTAGCAGGAATGAGCAGTTCTTC
j_gene: TRBJ2-3; v_gene: TRBV5-1; abundance: few; d_gene: TRBD1; CDR3aa: CASSSQGWGPDTQYF; CDR3nt: TGCGCCAGCAGCTCACAGGGGTGGGGCCCAGATACGCAGTATTTT
j_gene: TRBJ1-2; v_gene: TRBV28; abundance: few; d_gene: .; CDR3aa: CASSTTRTGIAGYTF; CDR3nt: TGTGCCAGCAGCACGACACGAACAGGGATCGCGGGCTACACCTTC
j_gene: TRBJ2-3; v_gene: TRBV20-1; abundance: .; d_gene: TRBD2; CDR3aa: CSARGIAGVSRDTQYF; CDR3nt: TGCAGTGCTAGGGGAATAGCGGGAGTATCACGGGATACGCAGTATTTT
j_gene: TRBJ1-1; v_gene: TRBV20-1; abundance: .; d_gene: .; CDR3aa: CSARGGHRNTEAFF; CDR3nt: TGCAGTGCTAGAGGGGGACACCGGAACACTGAAGCTTTCTTT
j_gene: TRBJ1-2; v_gene: TRBV7-2; abundance: many; d_gene: .; CDR3aa: CASSLSSGQGDYGYTF; CDR3nt: TGTGCCAGCAGCCTCTCGAGTGGGCAGGGCGACTATGGCTACACCTTC
j_gene: TRBJ2-5; v_gene: TRBV12-3/TRBV12-4; abundance: few; d_gene: TRBD1; CDR3aa: CASSPRGTAKETQYF; CDR3nt: TGTGCCAGCAGTCCCAGGGGGACAGCGAAAGAGACCCAGTACTTC
j_gene: TRBJ2-5; v_gene: TRBV3-1; abundance: many; d_gene: TRBD1; CDR3aa: CASSPPGQTPGQYF; CDR3nt: TGTGCCAGCAGCCCACCGGGACAGACCCCTGGCCAGTACTTC
j_gene: TRBJ1-4; v_gene: TRBV2; abundance: .; d_gene: TRBD1; CDR3aa: CASCRRAQGENLFF; CDR3nt: TGTGCCAGCTGCCGTCGGGCCCAGGGGGAAAACCTGTTTTTT
j_gene: TRBJ2-7; v_gene: TRBV5-6; abundance: few; d_gene: TRBD1; CDR3aa: CASRLQGAYEQYF; CDR3nt: TGTGCCAGCAGATTACAGGGGGCCTACGAGCAGTACTTC
j_gene: TRBJ2-5; v_gene: TRBV5-1; abundance: many; d_gene: .; CDR3aa: CASSPWGQGQQETQYF; CDR3nt: TGCGCCAGCAGCCCTTGGGGGCAGGGGCAACAAGAGACCCAGTACTTC
j_gene: TRBJ2-2; v_gene: TRBV7-8; abundance: few; d_gene: .; CDR3aa: CASSFAGTVTGELFF; CDR3nt: TGTGCCAGCAGCTTTGCGGGGACGGTAACCGGGGAGCTGTTTTTT
j_gene: TRBJ2-3; v_gene: TRBV7-2; abundance: few; d_gene: TRBD2; CDR3aa: CASSPSGGRRDTQYF; CDR3nt: TGTGCCAGCAGCCCCAGCGGGGGGAGACGAGATACGCAGTATTTT
j_gene: TRBJ2-7; v_gene: TRBV30; abundance: .; d_gene: TRBD1; CDR3aa: CAWSSGTGGSYEQYF; CDR3nt: TGTGCCTGGAGTTCGGGAACAGGGGGCTCATACGAGCAGTACTTC
j_gene: TRBJ2-6; v_gene: TRBV11-2; abundance: .; d_gene: .; CDR3aa: CASSTRRWGANVLTF; CDR3nt: TGTGCCAGCAGCACGCGGCGGTGGGGGGCCAACGTCCTGACTTTC
j_gene: TRBJ1-5; v_gene: TRBV10-3; abundance: .; d_gene: .; CDR3aa: CATMGGSNQPQHF; CDR3nt: TGTGCCACTATGGGAGGTTCGAATCAGCCCCAGCATTTT
j_gene: TRBJ1-1; v_gene: TRBV18; abundance: .; d_gene: .; CDR3aa: CASSPDLATEALF; CDR3nt: TGTGCCAGCTCACCAGATCTGGCCACTGAAGCTCTCTTT
j_gene: TRBJ2-3; v_gene: TRBV2; abundance: .; d_gene: TRBD1; CDR3aa: CASSGTGGQPQYF; CDR3nt: TGTGCCAGCAGTGGGACAGGGGGTCAGCCCCAGTATTTT
j_gene: TRBJ1-5; v_gene: TRBV12-3/TRBV12-4; abundance: .; d_gene: TRBD1; CDR3aa: CASSRDRGYNQPQHF; CDR3nt: TGTGCCAGCAGTCGGGACAGGGGATACAATCAGCCCCAGCATTTT
j_gene: TRBJ2-2; v_gene: TRBV20-1; abundance: few; d_gene: .; CDR3aa: CSARETRDTTGELFF; CDR3nt: TGCAGTGCTAGAGAGACGCGGGACACGACCGGGGAGCTGTTTTTT
j_gene: TRBJ2-2; v_gene: TRBV29-1; abundance: .; d_gene: .; CDR3aa: CSVERQGSGELFF; CDR3nt: TGCAGCGTTGAACGCCAAGGGTCCGGGGAGCTGTTTTTT
j_gene: TRBJ2-3; v_gene: TRBV29-1; abundance: many; d_gene: .; CDR3aa: CSVSDGTDTQYF; CDR3nt: TGCAGCGTTTCGGACGGTACAGATACGCAGTATTTT
j_gene: TRBJ2-3; v_gene: TRBV15; abundance: few; d_gene: .; CDR3aa: CATSRDISRTDTQYF; CDR3nt: TGTGCCACCAGCAGAGATATCTCCCGCACAGATACGCAGTATTTT
j_gene: TRBJ2-4; v_gene: TRBV12-3/TRBV12-4; abundance: .; d_gene: TRBD1; CDR3aa: CASSTRDSVAKNIQYF; CDR3nt: TGTGCCAGCAGTACCCGGGACAGCGTAGCCAAAAACATTCAGTACTTC
j_gene: TRBJ2-5; v_gene: TRBV2; abundance: few; d_gene: .; CDR3aa: CASGLGTQYF; CDR3nt: TGTGCCAGCGGGCTCGGGACCCAGTACTTC
j_gene: TRBJ2-3; v_gene: TRBV10-2; abundance: .; d_gene: TRBD2; CDR3aa: CASSDLAGLRDTQYF; CDR3nt: TGCGCCAGCAGTGACCTAGCGGGGCTCAGAGATACGCAGTATTTT
j_gene: TRBJ1-6; v_gene: TRBV7-2; abundance: many; d_gene: .; CDR3aa: CASSLGSTGRWHSPLHF; CDR3nt: TGTGCCAGCAGCTTAGGATCGACAGGACGATGGCATTCACCCCTCCACTTT
j_gene: TRBJ2-3; v_gene: TRBV5-1; abundance: few; d_gene: TRBD1; CDR3aa: CASSQFLTGGTDTQYF; CDR3nt: TGCGCCAGCAGCCAATTCTTGACAGGGGGCACAGATACGCAGTATTTT
j_gene: TRBJ2-1; v_gene: TRBV3-1; abundance: .; d_gene: TRBD1; CDR3aa: CASSQRGGTEQFF; CDR3nt: TGTGCCAGCAGCCAGAGAGGGGGCACTGAGCAGTTCTTC
j_gene: TRBJ2-3; v_gene: TRBV20-1; abundance: .; d_gene: .; CDR3aa: CSASGGGSRAADTQYF; CDR3nt: TGCAGTGCTAGCGGTGGCGGGTCCAGGGCCGCAGATACGCAGTATTTT
j_gene: TRBJ2-7; v_gene: TRBV23-1; abundance: few; d_gene: TRBD2; CDR3aa: CASSQSSGGVSGEQYF; CDR3nt: TGCGCCAGCAGTCAATCGAGCGGGGGCGTATCCGGCGAGCAGTACTTC
j_gene: TRBJ2-3; v_gene: TRBV20-1; abundance: .; d_gene: TRBD2; CDR3aa: CSARDQAGGLIEAQYF; CDR3nt: TGCAGTGCTAGAGATCAAGCGGGGGGGCTTATTGAGGCGCAGTATTTT
j_gene: TRBJ2-7; v_gene: TRBV11-2; abundance: few; d_gene: TRBD2; CDR3aa: CASRPRTSGGEQYF; CDR3nt: TGTGCCAGCAGGCCCCGGACTAGCGGGGGTGAGCAGTACTTC
j_gene: TRBJ2-1; v_gene: TRBV20-1; abundance: few; d_gene: .; CDR3aa: CSARGGGGRYNEQFF; CDR3nt: TGCAGTGCTAGAGGCGGCGGGGGCCGCTACAATGAGCAGTTCTTC
j_gene: TRBJ2-5; v_gene: TRBV7-2; abundance: many; d_gene: .; CDR3aa: CASSTQAGKETQYF; CDR3nt: TGTGCCAGCAGCACACAAGCCGGGAAAGAGACCCAGTACTTC
j_gene: TRBJ2-2; v_gene: TRBV5-4; abundance: few; d_gene: TRBD2; CDR3aa: CASSSTSGGTGELFF; CDR3nt: TGTGCCAGCAGCTCGACTAGCGGGGGGACCGGGGAGCTGTTTTTT
j_gene: TRBJ2-4; v_gene: TRBV27; abundance: once; d_gene: .; CDR3aa: CASSLAENIQYF; CDR3nt: TGTGCCAGCAGTTTGGCCGAAAACATTCAGTACTTC